Relative to its sample, the clone carrying this T cell receptor beta chain is medium-sized. This sample was taken from a study of metastatic and nonmetastatic thyroid tumors. Across the whole study: The study looked at repertoires side by side in blood and in tumor or nodule tissue from malignant and benign thyroid patients.

The entire patient cohort was treatment-naive prior to thyroid surgery. The CDR3 sequence is 13 residues long. V lost 2 bases and J lost 4, with 8 bases in between. MiXCR was used by TCRdb to re-call the PCR reads. This sample has around 37,000 clones, with roughly 26% found just once. The V gene is TRBV12-3 or TRBV12-4, the J gene TRBJ1-2; D not certain. Sequencing was done on a sample of tumor tissue. The sequence came from a female donor with papillary thyroid cancer or a benign thyroid nodule (not recorded which). Some clones in this sample may be carry-over from other donors' samples. The CDR3: CASSLSRGYGYTF. CDR3 in DNA: TGTGCCAGCAGTTTATCCCGGGGCTATGGCTACACCTTC.